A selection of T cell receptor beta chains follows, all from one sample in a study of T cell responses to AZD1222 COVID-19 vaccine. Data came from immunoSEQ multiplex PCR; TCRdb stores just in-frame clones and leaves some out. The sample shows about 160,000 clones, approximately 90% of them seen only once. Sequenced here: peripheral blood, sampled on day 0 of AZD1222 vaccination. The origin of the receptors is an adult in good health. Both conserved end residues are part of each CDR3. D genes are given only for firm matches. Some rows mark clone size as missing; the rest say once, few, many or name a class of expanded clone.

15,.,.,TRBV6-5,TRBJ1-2,TGTGCCAGCAGTTTGTCCCCGACGGCCAACTATGGCTACACCTTC,CASSLSPTANYGYTF
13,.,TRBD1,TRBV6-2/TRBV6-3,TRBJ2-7,TGTGCCAGCAGTAAACAGGGGTCGGGCGAGCAGTACTTC,CASSKQGSGEQYF
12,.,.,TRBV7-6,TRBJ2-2,TGTGCCAGCAGCGGTTTGACCGGGGAGCTGTTTTTT,CASSGLTGELFF
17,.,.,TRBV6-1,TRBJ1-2,TGTGCCAGCAGTGAAGGGCGACTAGGGGGGCCTATCTATGGCTACACCTTC,CASSEGRLGGPIYGYTF
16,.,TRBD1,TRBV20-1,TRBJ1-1,TGCAGTGCTAGTCCTCTGGACAGGAACATGAACACTGAAGCTTTCTTT,CSASPLDRNMNTEAFF
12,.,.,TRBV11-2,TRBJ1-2,TGTGCCAGCAGCCGGAGGCAGATAGGCTACACCTTC,CASSRRQIGYTF
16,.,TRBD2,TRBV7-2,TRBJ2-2,TGTGCCAGCAGCTTGGATATAGCGGGAGACACCGGGGAGCTGTTTTTT,CASSLDIAGDTGELFF
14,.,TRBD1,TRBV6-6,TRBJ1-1,TGTGCCAGCAGTTACCGGGACAGTCGGACTGAAGCTTTCTTT,CASSYRDSRTEAFF
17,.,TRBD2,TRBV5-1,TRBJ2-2,TGCGCCAGCAGCCCCAAGACTAGCCCAAGGAACACCGGGGAGCTGTTTTTT,CASSPKTSPRNTGELFF
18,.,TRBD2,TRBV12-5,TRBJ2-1,TGTGCTAGTGGCCCCCCGGGACTAGCGGGAGACTCCTACAATGAGCAGTTCTTC,CASGPPGLAGDSYNEQFF
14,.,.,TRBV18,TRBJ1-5,TGTGCCAGCTCACCAGGGACCGGCAATCAGCCCCAGCATTTT,CASSPGTGNQPQHF
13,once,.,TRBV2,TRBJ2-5,TGTGCCAGCAGTGGAGAGTACCAAGAGACCCAGTACTTC,CASSGEYQETQYF
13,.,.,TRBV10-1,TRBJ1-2,TGCGCCAGCAGTGAGTCGGTGAACTATGGCTACACCTTC,CASSESVNYGYTF
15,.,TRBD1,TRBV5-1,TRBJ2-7,TGCGCCAGCAGCTTGGGACAGGGGGCGAGAGACGAGCAGTACTTC,CASSLGQGARDEQYF
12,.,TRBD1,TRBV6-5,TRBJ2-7,TGTGCCAGCAAGGACAGGGTGGACGAGCAGTACTTC,CASKDRVDEQYF
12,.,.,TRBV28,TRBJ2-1,TGTGCCAGCAGTCTACTCCGTAATGAGCAGTTCTTC,CASSLLRNEQFF
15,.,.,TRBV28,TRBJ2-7,TGTGCCAGCAGTCCTCCGGGGCGGCGGACCTACGAGCAGTACTTC,CASSPPGRRTYEQYF
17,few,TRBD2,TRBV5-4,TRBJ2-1,TGTGCCAGCAGCAGGGGACTAGCGGGAGTAGGGGGAAATGAGCAGTTCTTC,CASSRGLAGVGGNEQFF
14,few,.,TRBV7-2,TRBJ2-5,TGTGCCAGCAGCGGAGGCGGTTACCAAGAGACCCAGTACTTC,CASSGGGYQETQYF
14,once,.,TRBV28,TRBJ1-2,TGTGCCAGCAGTCCCACAGACAGGATCTATGGCTACACCTTC,CASSPTDRIYGYTF
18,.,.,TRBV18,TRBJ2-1,TGTGCCAGCTCACCCTACACATCGTCAGGGATGTCCTACAATGAGCAGTTCTTC,CASSPYTSSGMSYNEQFF
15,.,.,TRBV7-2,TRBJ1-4,TGTGCCAGCAGCGCGCAAGGACGGGAAGGGGAAAAACTGTTTTTT,CASSAQGREGEKLFF
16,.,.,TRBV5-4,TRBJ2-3,TGTGCCAGCAGCCGTGAGGCCGGACGGCACACAGATACGCAGTATTTT,CASSREAGRHTDTQYF
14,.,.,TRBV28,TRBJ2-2,TGTGCCAGCAGTCCGCAGGGGCCGGTTGAGGAGCTGTTTTTT,CASSPQGPVEELFF
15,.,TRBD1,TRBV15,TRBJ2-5,TGTGCCACCAGCAGAGACACTCGGACAGGGGAGACCCAGTACTTC,CATSRDTRTGETQYF
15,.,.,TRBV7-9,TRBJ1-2,TGTGCCAGCAGCTTAGAAACAGACCTTAACTATGGCTACACCTTC,CASSLETDLNYGYTF
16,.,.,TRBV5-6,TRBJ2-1,TGTGCCAGCAGCCCACTCGGATCCGCATTTTACAATGAGCAGTTCTTC,CASSPLGSAFYNEQFF
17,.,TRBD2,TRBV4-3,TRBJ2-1,TGCGCCAGCAGCCAAACGGGCGGGAGGGCCCCCTACAATGAGCAGTTCTTC,CASSQTGGRAPYNEQFF
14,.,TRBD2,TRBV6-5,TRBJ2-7,TGTGCCAGCAAAGGCGGGGGAAGCTCCTACGAGCAGTACTTC,CASKGGGSSYEQYF
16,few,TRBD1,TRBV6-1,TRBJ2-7,TGTGCCAGCAGTGAACTAGGGGGACAGGGCAACTACGAGCAGTACTTC,CASSELGGQGNYEQYF
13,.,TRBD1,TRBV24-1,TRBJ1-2,TGTGCCACCAGTGATCGACAGGGCTATGGCTACACCTTC,CATSDRQGYGYTF
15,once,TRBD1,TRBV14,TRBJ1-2,TGTGCCAGCAGCCAGGAATCGGGACAGATAAATGGCTACACCTTC,CASSQESGQINGYTF
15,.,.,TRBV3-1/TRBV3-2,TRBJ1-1,TGTGCCAGCAGCCCGGGCCCCAGTACGAACACTGAAGCTTTCTTT,CASSPGPSTNTEAFF
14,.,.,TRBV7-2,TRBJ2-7,TGTGCCAGCAGCTTCACAGGGGGGGTCCACGAGCAGTACTTC,CASSFTGGVHEQYF